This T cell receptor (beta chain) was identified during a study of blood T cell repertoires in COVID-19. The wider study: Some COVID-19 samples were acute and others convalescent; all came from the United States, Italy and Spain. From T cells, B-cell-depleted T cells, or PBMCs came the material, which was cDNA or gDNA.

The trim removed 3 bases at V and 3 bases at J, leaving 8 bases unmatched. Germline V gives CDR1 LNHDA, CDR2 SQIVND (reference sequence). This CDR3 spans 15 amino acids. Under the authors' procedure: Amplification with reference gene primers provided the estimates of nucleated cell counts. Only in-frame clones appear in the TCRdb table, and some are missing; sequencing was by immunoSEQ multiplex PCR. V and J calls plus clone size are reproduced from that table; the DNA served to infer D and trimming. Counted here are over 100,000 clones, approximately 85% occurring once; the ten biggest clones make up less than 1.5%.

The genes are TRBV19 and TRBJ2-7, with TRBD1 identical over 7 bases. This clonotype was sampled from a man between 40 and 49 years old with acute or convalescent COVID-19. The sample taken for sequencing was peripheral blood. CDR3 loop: CASSMRQGIVYEQYF. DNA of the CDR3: TGTGCCAGTAGTATGCGACAGGGCATAGTCTACGAGCAGTACTTC.